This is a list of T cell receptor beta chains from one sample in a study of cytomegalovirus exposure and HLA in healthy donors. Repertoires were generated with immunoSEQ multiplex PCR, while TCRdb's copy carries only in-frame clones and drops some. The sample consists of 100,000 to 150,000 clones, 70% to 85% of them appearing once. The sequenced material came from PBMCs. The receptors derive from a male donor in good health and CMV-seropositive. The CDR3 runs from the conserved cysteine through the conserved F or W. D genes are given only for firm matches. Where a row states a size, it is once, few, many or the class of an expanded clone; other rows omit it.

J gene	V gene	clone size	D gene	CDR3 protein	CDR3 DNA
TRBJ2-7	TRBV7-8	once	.	CASSLGRSYEQYF	TGTGCCAGCAGCTTGGGCAGGTCCTACGAGCAGTACTTC
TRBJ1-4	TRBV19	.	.	CASSAETGLATNEKLFF	TGTGCCAGTAGTGCCGAGACAGGCCTTGCAACTAATGAAAAACTGTTTTTT
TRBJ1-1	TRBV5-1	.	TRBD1	CASSLYPGQGAGTEAFF	TGCGCCAGCAGCTTGTACCCGGGCCAGGGGGCGGGCACTGAAGCTTTCTTT
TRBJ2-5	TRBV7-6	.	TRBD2	CASSLERSGSGETQYF	TGTGCCAGCAGCTTAGAACGGAGCGGGAGCGGAGAGACCCAGTACTTC
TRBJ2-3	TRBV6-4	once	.	CASSPLAGSTDTQYF	TGTGCCAGCAGCCCCCTCGCGGGGAGCACAGATACGCAGTATTTT
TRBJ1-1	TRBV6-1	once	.	CASSRGGGSTEAFF	TGTGCCAGCTCCCGAGGGGGAGGGAGCACTGAAGCTTTCTTT
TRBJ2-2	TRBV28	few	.	CASSAVTGELFF	TGTGCCAGCAGTGCGGTCACCGGGGAGCTGTTTTTT
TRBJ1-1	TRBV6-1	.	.	CASSSQGATEAFF	TGTGCCAGCAGTTCTCAGGGTGCCACTGAAGCTTTCTTT
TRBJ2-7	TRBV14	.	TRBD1	CASSQDWAGGYEQYF	TGTGCCAGCAGCCAAGATTGGGCAGGGGGCTACGAGCAGTACTTC
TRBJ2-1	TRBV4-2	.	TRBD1	CASSQHTGQGGPYNEQFF	TGTGCCAGCAGCCAACACACCGGACAGGGCGGCCCCTACAATGAGCAGTTCTTC
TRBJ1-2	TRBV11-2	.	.	CASSLFVQGHLNVGYTF	TGTGCCAGCAGCTTATTTGTGCAGGGGCACCTAAATGTCGGCTACACCTTC
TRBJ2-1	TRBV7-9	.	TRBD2	CASSFNSGRKNEQFF	TGTGCCAGCAGCTTCAACAGCGGGAGGAAGAATGAGCAGTTCTTC
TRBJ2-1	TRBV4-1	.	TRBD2	CASSQVGTSGRAFYNEQFF	TGCGCCAGCAGCCAAGTCGGGACTAGCGGGAGGGCCTTCTACAATGAGCAGTTCTTC
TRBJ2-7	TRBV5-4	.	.	CASSFARDIDEQYF	TGTGCCAGCAGCTTCGCCAGGGACATCGACGAGCAGTACTTC
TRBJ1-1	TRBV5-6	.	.	CASSSWGGMNTEAFF	TGTGCCAGCAGCTCCTGGGGGGGCATGAACACTGAAGCTTTCTTT
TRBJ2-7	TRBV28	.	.	CASSFQRHNPSYEQYF	TGTGCCAGCAGTTTTCAGCGCCACAATCCCTCTTACGAGCAGTACTTC
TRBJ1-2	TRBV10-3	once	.	CAIRAGGSNYGYTF	TGTGCCATCAGGGCGGGGGGCTCTAACTATGGCTACACCTTC
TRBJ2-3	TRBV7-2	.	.	CASSSPGLPDTQYF	TGTGCCAGCAGCTCCCCGGGACTGCCAGATACGCAGTATTTT
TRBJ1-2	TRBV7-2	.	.	CASSPEGGNYGYTF	TGTGCCAGCAGCCCAGAGGGGGGGAACTATGGCTACACCTTC
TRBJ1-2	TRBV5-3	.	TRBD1	CARSLRDRQGYGYTF	TGTGCCAGAAGCTTGAGGGACAGGCAGGGGTATGGCTACACCTTC
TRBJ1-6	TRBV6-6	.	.	CASGETGYNSPLHF	TGTGCCAGCGGAGAAACAGGTTATAATTCACCCCTCCACTTT
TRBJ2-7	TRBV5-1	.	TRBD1	CASSLRQGSYEQYF	TGCGCCAGCAGCCTCAGACAGGGCTCCTACGAGCAGTACTTC
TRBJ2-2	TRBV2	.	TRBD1	CASIGTGGRTGELFF	TGTGCCAGCATTGGGACAGGGGGCAGGACCGGGGAGCTGTTTTTT
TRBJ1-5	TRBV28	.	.	CASSRIGTANQPQHF	TGTGCCAGCAGTCGAATAGGGACTGCGAATCAGCCCCAGCATTTT
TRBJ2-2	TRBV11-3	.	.	CASSKGTANTGELFF	TGTGCCAGCAGCAAAGGTACAGCAAACACCGGGGAGCTGTTTTTT
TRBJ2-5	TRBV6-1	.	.	CASSESETQYF	TGTGCCAGCAGTGAATCGGAGACCCAGTACTTC
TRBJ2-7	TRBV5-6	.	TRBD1	CASSLRDSNYEQYF	TGTGCCAGCAGCCTCCGGGACAGTAACTACGAGCAGTACTTC
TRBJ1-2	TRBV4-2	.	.	CASSRDSLADYGYTF	TGTGCCAGCAGCCGTGACAGTTTGGCTGACTATGGCTACACCTTC